These T cell receptor beta chains were read from a single sample in a study of T cell responses to AZD1222 COVID-19 vaccine. Only in-frame clones appear in the TCRdb table, and some are missing; sequencing was by immunoSEQ multiplex PCR. The sample includes around 250,000 clones, approximately 93% seen only once; the top ten take roughly 0.6%. The input for sequencing was peripheral blood, taken on day 0 of AZD1222 vaccination. The receptors derive from an adult in good health. Each CDR3 is given with its conserved first and last residue. The order of the fields is CDR3 protein, CDR3 DNA, clone size, V gene, J gene, D gene. The D gene is left open where the match is weak. Only some rows state a clone size, as once, few, many or a class for expanded clones.

CASSQLGSPLHF	TGTGCCAGCAGTCAGCTAGGGTCACCCCTCCACTTT	.	TRBV28	TRBJ1-6	.
CASSTFQGLGQPQHF	TGTGCCAGCAGTACCTTTCAGGGGCTCGGTCAGCCCCAGCATTTT	.	TRBV28	TRBJ1-5	.
CASSHRVGETQYF	TGTGCCAGCAGCCACCGAGTGGGGGAGACCCAGTACTTC	.	TRBV5-6	TRBJ2-5	.
CASSAGQGWNEQFF	TGTGCCAGTAGTGCGGGACAGGGGTGGAATGAGCAGTTCTTC	once	TRBV19	TRBJ2-1	TRBD1
CASSEQISSGNTIYF	TGTGCCAGCAGTGAACAAATCAGCTCTGGAAACACCATATATTTT	.	TRBV6-1	TRBJ1-3	.
CASSQAGPYQETQYF	TGCGCCAGCAGCCAGGCAGGCCCGTACCAAGAGACCCAGTACTTC	.	TRBV4-3	TRBJ2-5	.
CASSQFGEEKLFF	TGCGCCAGCAGTCAATTCGGGGAGGAAAAACTGTTTTTT	once	TRBV23-1	TRBJ1-4	.
CASSASLPYEQYF	TGTGCCAGCAGCGCTAGTTTACCCTACGAGCAGTACTTC	.	TRBV28	TRBJ2-7	.
CASSPFSGSSYEQYF	TGTGCCAGCAGCCCCTTTAGCGGGAGCTCCTACGAGCAGTACTTC	.	TRBV7-9	TRBJ2-7	TRBD2
CATSRITGNTIYF	TGTGCCACCAGCAGAATCACTGGAAACACCATATATTTT	.	TRBV15	TRBJ1-3	.
CASSATIDQPQHF	TGTGCCAGTAGTGCTACAATCGATCAGCCCCAGCATTTT	.	TRBV19	TRBJ1-5	.
CASSLGDRVPGELFF	TGCGCCAGCAGCTTGGGAGACAGGGTTCCCGGGGAGCTGTTTTTT	.	TRBV5-1	TRBJ2-2	TRBD1
CASAPGQVSSYEQYF	TGTGCCAGCGCCCCGGGACAGGTCAGCTCCTACGAGCAGTACTTC	.	TRBV2	TRBJ2-7	TRBD1
CASSPDRGVNEQYF	TGTGCCAGCAGCCCTGACAGGGGTGTCAACGAGCAGTACTTC	.	TRBV28	TRBJ2-7	TRBD1
CASSEIQETQYF	TGTGCCAGCAGTGAGATTCAAGAGACCCAGTACTTC	.	TRBV6-1	TRBJ2-5	.
CASSLDIPGSYTF	TGTGCCAGCAGTTTAGACATCCCGGGCAGCTACACCTTC	once	TRBV12-3/TRBV12-4	TRBJ1-2	.
CASSPTGKIINEQFF	TGTGCCAGCAGCCCGACAGGGAAAATCATCAATGAGCAGTTCTTC	.	TRBV6-2/TRBV6-3	TRBJ2-1	TRBD1
CASSHGTGVLTEAFF	TGCGCCAGCAGCCATGGGACAGGGGTTTTGACTGAAGCTTTCTTT	once	TRBV5-1	TRBJ1-1	TRBD1
CASSLEAPQGGSRGFF	TGTGCCAGCAGCCTAGAGGCCCCCCAGGGAGGGTCCAGGGGCTTCTTT	.	TRBV5-5	TRBJ1-1	.
CASSYSPNLNTEAFF	TGTGCCAGCAGTTACTCCCCGAATCTGAACACTGAAGCTTTCTTT	.	TRBV6-5	TRBJ1-1	.
CASSLRGTYGYTF	TGTGCCAGCAGTTTGAGGGGCACCTATGGCTACACCTTC	.	TRBV2	TRBJ1-2	.
CASSRRTSGSTDTQYF	TGTGCCAGCTCACGGCGGACTAGCGGGAGCACAGATACGCAGTATTTT	.	TRBV18	TRBJ2-3	TRBD2
CASSERGPGEYSNQPQHF	TGTGCCAGCAGTGAAAGAGGGCCAGGGGAGTATAGCAATCAGCCCCAGCATTTT	.	TRBV2	TRBJ1-5	.
CAISDSGGGTGELFF	TGTGCCATCAGTGATAGCGGGGGAGGGACCGGGGAGCTGTTTTTT	.	TRBV10-3	TRBJ2-2	TRBD2
CASSSSSGQGLGGYTF	TGTGCCAGCAGCTCCTCTTCGGGACAGGGGTTAGGTGGCTACACCTTC	once	TRBV28	TRBJ1-2	TRBD1
CASSQHYSNQPQHF	TGTGCCAGCAGCCAACATTATAGCAATCAGCCCCAGCATTTT	.	TRBV7-2	TRBJ1-5	.
CASSLDPEGNQPQHF	TGTGCCAGCAGCTTGGACCCGGAGGGCAATCAGCCCCAGCATTTT	.	TRBV5-6	TRBJ1-5	.
CASSRDREETQYF	TGTGCCAGCAGCCGGGACAGGGAGGAGACCCAGTACTTC	.	TRBV7-9	TRBJ2-5	TRBD1
CASSKSVATDNEQFF	TGTGCCAGCAGCAAATCCGTAGCGACCGACAATGAGCAGTTCTTC	once	TRBV21-1	TRBJ2-1	.
CASSLLAGVKNEQFF	TGCGCCAGCAGCTTACTAGCGGGAGTCAAGAATGAGCAGTTCTTC	once	TRBV5-1	TRBJ2-1	TRBD2
CASSPPGTVGTEAFF	TGTGCCAGCAGCCCCCCCGGGACAGTTGGCACTGAAGCTTTCTTT	.	TRBV28	TRBJ1-1	TRBD1
CASRTSGGLSTDTQYF	TGTGCCAGCCGGACTAGCGGGGGCCTTAGCACAGATACGCAGTATTTT	.	TRBV7-8	TRBJ2-3	TRBD2
CSASGTGITYEQYF	TGCAGTGCTAGTGGGACTGGGATTACCTACGAGCAGTACTTC	.	TRBV20-1	TRBJ2-7	.
CASSYSLAGEGNEQFF	TGTGCCAGCAGTTACTCTCTAGCGGGAGAGGGGAATGAGCAGTTCTTC	.	TRBV6-5	TRBJ2-1	TRBD2
CASSEHTSGRPQVTDTQYF	TGTGCCAGCAGTGAACACACTAGCGGGAGGCCCCAGGTGACAGATACGCAGTATTTT	.	TRBV27	TRBJ2-3	TRBD2
CASSDSLGHQPQHF	TGTGCCAGCAGTGACAGTTTAGGGCATCAGCCCCAGCATTTT	.	TRBV27	TRBJ1-5	.
CASTGSTDTQYF	TGTGCCAGCACGGGCAGCACAGATACGCAGTATTTT	.	TRBV6-5	TRBJ2-3	.
CASSLGLAGTYEQYF	TGTGCCAGCAGCCTAGGACTAGCGGGGACCTACGAGCAGTACTTC	.	TRBV14	TRBJ2-7	TRBD2
CASSRDRTAQGNTEAFF	TGTGCCAGCAGCAGAGATAGGACAGCCCAGGGGAACACTGAAGCTTTCTTT	.	TRBV21-1	TRBJ1-1	.
CASSTRQGGTNYGYTF	TGTGCCAGCAGCACAAGACAGGGGGGAACTAACTATGGCTACACCTTC	once	TRBV7-2	TRBJ1-2	TRBD1
CASRLAAPNEQFF	TGTGCCAGCAGGTTAGCGGCTCCCAATGAGCAGTTCTTC	.	TRBV6-6	TRBJ2-1	.
CASTSGQGGTEAFF	TGTGCCAGCACATCGGGACAGGGAGGCACTGAAGCTTTCTTT	.	TRBV3-1/TRBV3-2	TRBJ1-1	TRBD1
CASSLLTSGRDGEQFF	TGTGCCAGCAGTCTCCTGACTAGCGGGAGGGATGGGGAGCAGTTCTTC	.	TRBV28	TRBJ2-1	TRBD2
CASSRGAFSYEQYF	TGTGCCAGCAGCCGTGGGGCTTTCTCCTACGAGCAGTACTTC	.	TRBV7-9	TRBJ2-7	.
CASSQRTPGYTF	TGTGCCAGCAGCCAGAGGACACCTGGCTACACCTTC	.	TRBV13	TRBJ1-2	.
CASSTARSGGRRPQHF	TGTGCCAGCAGCACAGCGAGGTCAGGCGGTCGTCGGCCCCAGCATTTT	.	TRBV7-8	TRBJ1-5	.
CASSRDFEAFF	TGTGCCAGCAGCCGGGACTTTGAAGCTTTCTTT	.	TRBV12-3/TRBV12-4	TRBJ1-1	.
CASSVEPGGNTEAFF	TGTGCCAGCAGCGTAGAGCCGGGCGGGAACACTGAAGCTTTCTTT	.	TRBV9	TRBJ1-1	.
CASSLDRVLASEQFF	TGTGCCAGCAGCTTGGACAGGGTCTTAGCAAGTGAGCAGTTCTTC	once	TRBV7-8	TRBJ2-1	TRBD1
CASSEIGNSNQPQHF	TGTGCCAGCAGTGAAATAGGGAATAGCAATCAGCCCCAGCATTTT	.	TRBV6-1	TRBJ1-5	.
CASSLSLERELYEQFF	TGTGCCAGCAGCTTAAGTCTGGAGCGGGAGCTCTATGAGCAGTTCTTC	.	TRBV7-2	TRBJ2-1	TRBD2
CAISDLTSGNTGELFF	TGTGCCATCAGTGACTTGACTAGCGGGAACACCGGGGAGCTGTTTTTT	.	TRBV10-3	TRBJ2-2	TRBD2
CASRPGQATFYGYTF	TGTGCCAGCAGGCCGGGACAGGCCACATTCTATGGCTACACCTTC	.	TRBV28	TRBJ1-2	TRBD1
CSASAGREFYEQYF	TGCAGTGCTAGTGCCGGGAGGGAATTCTACGAGCAGTACTTC	.	TRBV20-1	TRBJ2-7	TRBD2
CASSLSPVYEQYF	TGTGCCAGCAGCTTGAGCCCAGTGTATGAGCAGTACTTC	.	TRBV7-8	TRBJ2-7	.